This T cell receptor (beta chain) derives from a study of regulatory T cells in long-lasting Graves disease. iRepertoire HTBI primers and Arm-PCR of CDR3 regions built TCR beta libraries. TCRdb reanalysed the multiplex PCR reads using MiXCR and keeps one entry per CDR3 protein. In the table there are 420,000 or so distinct CDR3 sequences, around 20% of which are singletons. This CDR3 is 15 amino acids long. V lost 5 bases to trimming and J lost 1 base, with 14 bases between them. CDR1 and CDR2 (germline): ENHRY, SYGVKD. Time point specified: persistent/refractory GD, antithyroid drugs over 5 years with positive TRAb. With RNA extracted from PBMCs as input, the TCR library was made. This clonotype came up a few times.

J is TRBJ1-1 and V is TRBV10-3, with a weak D call TRBD1 (6 bases). The specimen was peripheral blood mononuclear cells (PBMCs), collected when the disease was refractory, from a patient treated with antithyroid drugs. The sequence was obtained from a female donor with Graves disease. DNA of the CDR3: TGTGCCATCAGTTCTCCCTCGACAGGGAACACTGAAGCTTTCTTT. Its translation is CAISSPSTGNTEAFF.